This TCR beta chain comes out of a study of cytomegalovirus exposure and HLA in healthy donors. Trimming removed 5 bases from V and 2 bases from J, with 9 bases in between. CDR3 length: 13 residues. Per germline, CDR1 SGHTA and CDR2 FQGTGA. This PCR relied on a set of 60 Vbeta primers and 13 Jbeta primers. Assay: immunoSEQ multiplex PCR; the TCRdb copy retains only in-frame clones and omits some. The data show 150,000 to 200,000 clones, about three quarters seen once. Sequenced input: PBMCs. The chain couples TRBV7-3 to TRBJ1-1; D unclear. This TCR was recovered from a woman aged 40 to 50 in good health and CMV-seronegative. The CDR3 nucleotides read TGTGCCAGCAGCCGAGGGTTCAACACTGAAGCTTTCTTT. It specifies CASSRGFNTEAFF.